The T cell receptor (beta chain) under discussion was sequenced for a study of T cells in Graves' hyperthyroidism and ophthalmopathy. RNA transcripts provided the source from which TCR beta CDR3 regions were amplified. A set of HTBI primers served as the primers for a first-round RT-PCR of the TCR CDR3. Via MiXCR, TCRdb re-called the multiplex PCR reads, giving one row per CDR3 protein. The sample contains about 700,000 distinct CDR3 sequences, around 15% of which appear only once. This clonotype has ten or more counts. The source of this sequence is a woman between 18 and 30 years old with Graves' hyperthyroidism. The sequenced sample consisted of blood.

The CDR3 DNA sequence: TGTGCCAGCAGCCTAGGGGACAGGGCGATGGGGGAGCAGTACTTC. It encodes CASSLGDRAMGEQYF. V usage is TRBV3-1 and J usage is TRBJ2-7, with 9 bases aligning to TRBD1. The CDR3 has 15 residues. Per the germline V gene, CDR1 is LGHDT and CDR2 is YNNKEL (reference sequence). With 4 bases clipped from V and 7 bases from J, the junction kept 11 bases outside the gene matches.